Below are 6 T cell receptor beta chains sequenced from a single sample in a study of T cells in Graves' hyperthyroidism and ophthalmopathy. TCR beta CDR3 sequences were amplified from RNA transcripts. HTBI primers were employed in a first-round RT-PCR of the TCR CDR3. TCRdb itself ran the multiplex PCR reads through MiXCR, one entry per CDR3 protein. Of hundreds of thousands of distinct CDR3 sequences in the sample, around 20% were seen once. Sequencing was done on a sample of blood. The receptors shown here come from a woman in her forties or fifties with Graves' hyperthyroidism that later progressed to Graves' ophthalmopathy.

This clonotype was seen a few times. The chain links TRBV12-3 or TRBV12-4 to TRBJ2-1; 15 bases are shared with TRBD2. With 4 bases clipped from V and 8 bases from J, the junction kept 3 bases outside the gene matches. This CDR3 is built from 15 residues. DNA of the CDR3: TGTGCCAGCAGTTCCGGACTAGCGGGGGGGCATGAGCAGTTCTTC. Translated: CASSSGLAGGHEQFF.

V gene TRBV9 combines with J gene TRBJ1-2; possible D gene TRBD1, 6 bases. Germline V CDR1 and CDR2: SGDLS, YYNGEE. The CDR3 length is 15 residues. V lost 8 bases and J lost 8, with 25 bases in between. The CDR3 spells CASTTGGGGGEGYTF. The CDR3 coding sequence is TGTGCCAGTACAACCGGCGGCGGGGGCGGTGAGGGCTACACCTTC.

This clonotype was counted a few times. A read error may be the cause here, since a much bigger clone is one base away. The chain is built from TRBV7-9 and TRBJ2-3; D is possibly TRBD1 (6 bases). The germline CDR1 and CDR2 sequences are SEHNR and FQNEAQ (reference sequence). This CDR3 comprises 13 residues. V lost 8 bases and J 3 bases, leaving 12 bases between the germline ends. CDR3 in DNA: TGTGCCAGCGGCTCTACAGGGACAGATACGCAGTATTTT. Its protein is CASGSTGTDTQYF.

This clonotype was seen at least ten times. The V call is TRBV20-1, the J call TRBJ2-5, with 11 bases that match TRBD1. V trimming: 1 base; J trimming: 5 bases; junction bases outside the gene matches: 9. Germline V gene data show CDR1 as DFQATT and CDR2 as SNEGSKA (reference sequence). The CDR3 length is 16 residues. CDR3 nucleotides: TGCAGTGCTAGAGTCCCCCGGGACAGGGGGACCGAGACCCAGTACTTC. Its protein product is CSARVPRDRGTETQYF.

This sequence joins TRBV15 and TRBJ2-7, with a weak D call TRBD1 (6 bases). The CDR3 runs 14 residues. CDR1 and CDR2 (germline): LNHNV, YYDKDF (reference sequence). Trimming shortened V by 6 bases and J by 3 bases, and 15 bases separated the two germline ends. This CDR3 is CATSAGAVNYEQYF. Written as DNA, the CDR3 is TGTGCCACCAGTGCAGGGGCCGTAAACTACGAGCAGTACTTC.

This clonotype was seen more than once but under ten times. This chain uses TRBV5-5 with TRBJ1-1, with 7 bases matching TRBD1. The CDR3 consists of 15 residues. V lost 5 bases and J lost 4; bases outside the gene matches: 11. The germline gives CDR1 SGHKS, CDR2 YYEKEE (reference sequence). In DNA, the CDR3 is TGTGCCAGCAGATCGCAGGGGGTCAGGGGCACTGAAGCTTTCTTT. This gives the protein CASRSQGVRGTEAFF.